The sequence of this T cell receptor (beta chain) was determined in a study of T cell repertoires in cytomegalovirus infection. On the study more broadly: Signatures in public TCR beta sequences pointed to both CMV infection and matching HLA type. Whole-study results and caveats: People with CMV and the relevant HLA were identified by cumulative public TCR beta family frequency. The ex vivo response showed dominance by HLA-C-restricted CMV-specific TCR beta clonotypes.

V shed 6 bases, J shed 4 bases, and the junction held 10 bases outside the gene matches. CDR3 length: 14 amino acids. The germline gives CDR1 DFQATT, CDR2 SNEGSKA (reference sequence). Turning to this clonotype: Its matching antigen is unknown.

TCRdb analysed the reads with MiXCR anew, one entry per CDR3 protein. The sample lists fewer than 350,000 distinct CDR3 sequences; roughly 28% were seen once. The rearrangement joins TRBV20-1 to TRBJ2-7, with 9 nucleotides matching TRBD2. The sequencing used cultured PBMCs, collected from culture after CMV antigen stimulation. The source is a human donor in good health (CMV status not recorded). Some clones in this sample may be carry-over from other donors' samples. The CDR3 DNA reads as TGCAGTGCGAACCCGGGACTAGCAATTTACGAGCAGTACTTC. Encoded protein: CSANPGLAIYEQYF.